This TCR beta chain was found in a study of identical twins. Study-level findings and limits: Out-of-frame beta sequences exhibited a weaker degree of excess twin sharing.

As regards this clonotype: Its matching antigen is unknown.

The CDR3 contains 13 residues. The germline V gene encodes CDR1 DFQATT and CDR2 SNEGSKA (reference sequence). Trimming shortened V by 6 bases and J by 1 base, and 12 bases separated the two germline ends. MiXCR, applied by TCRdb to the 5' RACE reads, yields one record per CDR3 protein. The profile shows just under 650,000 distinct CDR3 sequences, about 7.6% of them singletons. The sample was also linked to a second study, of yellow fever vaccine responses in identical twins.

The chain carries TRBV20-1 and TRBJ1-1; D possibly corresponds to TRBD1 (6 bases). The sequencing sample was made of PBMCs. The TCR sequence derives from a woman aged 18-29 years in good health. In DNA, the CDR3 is TGCAGTGCGCCGGGACAACAGAACACTGAAGCTTTCTTT. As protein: CSAPGQQNTEAFF.